This T cell receptor beta chain stems from a study of regulatory T cells in long-lasting Graves disease. Whole-study findings and limits: A limited number of samples was an acknowledged limitation.

The V gene end was trimmed by 3 bases and the J gene end by 9 bases; junction bases not matched to a gene: 9. The CDR3 is 14 amino acids. Germline loops: CDR1 DFQATT, CDR2 SNEGSKA (reference sequence). Time point here: newly diagnosed GD, antithyroid drugs for less than 3 months. Isolated PBMC RNA provided the starting material for the TCR library. With respect to this clonotype: The antigen is unknown.

Libraries of TCR beta came from iRepertoire HTBI primers plus Arm-PCR of CDR3 regions. TCRdb independently ran MiXCR on the multiplex PCR reads; one entry per CDR3 protein. Of roughly 500,000 distinct CDR3 sequences in the sample, 12% to 15% were seen once. These data are also associated with another study on T cells in Graves' hyperthyroidism and ophthalmopathy. This second study says: First-round RT-PCR targeting the TCR CDR3 was performed with the HTBI primer set. Blood also contained most expanded thyroid clonotypes above 0.001. It was a median around 6 months before onset that the model predicted ophthalmopathy.

The receptor comes from a woman aged 45-59 years with Graves disease. The rearrangement links TRBV20-1 to TRBJ2-1, with 9 bases aligning to TRBD2. The sequences come from peripheral blood mononuclear cells (PBMCs), collected at new diagnosis, from a patient treated with antithyroid drugs. Here the CDR3 reads CSARRREGRGEQFF. The CDR3 bases are TGCAGTGCTAGGCGGCGGGAGGGCCGGGGTGAGCAGTTCTTC.